The 26 T cell receptor beta chains below were found in one sample sequenced in a study of CD8 T cells in Susac syndrome. With random hexamers, roughly 0.45 to 1 ug RNA was reverse transcribed. TCRdb re-called the immunoSEQ multiplex PCR reads through MiXCR, storing one row per CDR3 protein. This sample yields 150,000 to 200,000 distinct CDR3 sequences, of which around 93% are seen a single time; more than 0.13% belongs to the top ten. The material sequenced was CD4+ T cells from PBMCs. All receptors come from a human donor in good health.

The genes are TRBV29-1 and TRBJ2-5; the D gene is possibly TRBD1 (6 bases). Germline CDR1 reads SQVTM; CDR2 reads ANQGSEA. The CDR3 is 15 residues long. Trimming removed 1 base at V and 4 bases at J, with 16 bases between. CDR3 nucleotide sequence: TGCAGCGTTGAAGGAGTAACAGGGTTAAGAGAGACCCAGTACTTC. It is translated as CSVEGVTGLRETQYF. Full variable domain (remainder filled in from reference TRBV29-1 and TRBJ2-5): SAVISQKPSRDICQRGTSLTIQCQVDSQVTMMFWYRQQPGQSLTLIATANQGSEATYESGFVIDKFPISRPNLTFSTLTVSNMSPEDSSIYLCSVEGVTGLRETQYFGPGTRLLVL.

The chain has TRBV7-2 and TRBJ2-3; D is unresolved. V lost 7 bases and J 5 bases, leaving 10 bases between the germline ends. CDR3 length: 12 amino acids. From germline, CDR1 is SGHTA and CDR2 FQGNSA. In nucleotides, the CDR3 is TGTGCCAGCACCCGGATGAGAGATACGCAGTATTTT. This gives the protein CASTRMRDTQYF.

The chain combines TRBV2 with TRBJ1-1; the D gene is possibly TRBD1 (5 bases). There are 14 residues in the CDR3. Between the trimmed V and J ends, which lost 2 bases and 2 bases, there was a span of 9 bases. Germline V CDR1 and CDR2: SNHLY, FYNNEI. CDR3 loop: CASSESGPNTEAFF. In nucleotides, the CDR3 is TGTGCCAGCAGTGAATCAGGGCCCAACACTGAAGCTTTCTTT.

V gene TRBV19 combines with J gene TRBJ1-5; 8 positions agree with TRBD1. J was trimmed by 7 bases and V by 6 bases; bases with no gene match: 5. This CDR3 has 13 residues. Germline lookup yields CDR1 LNHDA and CDR2 SQIVND (reference sequence). CDR3 amino acids: CASRHTGGQPQHF. CDR3 DNA sequence: TGTGCCAGTAGACATACAGGGGGACAGCCCCAGCATTTT.

This clonotype was counted once. The chain joins TRBV14 to TRBJ2-7, with D possibly matching TRBD1 (5 bases). The germline gives CDR1 SGHDN, CDR2 FVKESK. V lost 1 base to trimming and J lost 7 bases, with 5 bases between them. This CDR3 has 11 residues. This chain's CDR3 is CASSQGTEQYF. In DNA form, the CDR3 reads TGTGCCAGCAGCCAAGGGACAGAGCAGTACTTC. Looking up the rest from reference TRBV14 and TRBJ2-7 gives the full variable domain: EAGVTQFPSHSVIEKGQTVTLRCDPISGHDNLYWYRRVMGKEIKFLLHFVKESKQDESGMPNNRFLAERTGGTYSTLKVQPAELEDSGVYFCASSQGTEQYFGPGTRLTVT.

The chain recombines TRBV3-1 with TRBJ1-2; TRBD1 matches at 8 bases. The CDR3 spans 14 residues. The V segment lost 4 bases and the J segment 11 bases; nucleotides outside the gene matches: 12. Germline values: CDR1 LGHDT, CDR2 YNNKEL (reference sequence). The CDR3 sequence: CASSPGQEESRYTF. The CDR3 nucleotides read TGTGCCAGCAGCCCGGGACAGGAAGAATCGCGGTACACCTTC.

This chain connects TRBV15 to TRBJ1-6, with TRBD1 matching 7 bases. Germline CDR1 is LNHNV and CDR2 is YYDKDF (reference sequence). The V segment lost 5 bases and the J segment 8 bases; nucleotides outside the gene matches: 9. The CDR3 spans 15 residues. The CDR3 region is CATSVRQGRDSPLHF. Here the CDR3 DNA reads TGTGCCACCAGCGTTCGACAGGGTCGGGATTCACCCCTCCACTTT.

V and J are TRBV3-1 and TRBJ1-2; a possible D gene is TRBD1 (5 bases). The CDR3 sequence is 15 residues long. The V end was cut by 3 bases, the J end by 3 bases, with 14 bases between. Germline CDR1 reads LGHDT; CDR2 reads YNNKEL (reference sequence). CDR3 nucleotide sequence: TGTGCCAGCAGCCAGCGGGACGAGCCTTACTATGGCTACACCTTC. As protein: CASSQRDEPYYGYTF.

The gene calls are TRBV25-1 and TRBJ2-5, with D possibly being TRBD1 (5 bases). CDR1 and CDR2 (germline): MGHDK, SYGVNS. This CDR3 contains 15 residues. The V gene lost 4 bases and the J gene lost 5 bases, with 17 bases spanning the gap. CDR3 sequence: CASSANRKNGETQYF. DNA of the CDR3: TGTGCCAGCAGTGCGAACAGGAAAAATGGGGAGACCCAGTACTTC.

This clonotype was seen once. The V and J genes are TRBV7-9 and TRBJ1-1; tentative D call: TRBD1 (6 bases). V lost 7 bases, J lost 2 bases, and 26 bases lay in between. Per the germline V gene, CDR1 is SEHNR and CDR2 is FQNEAQ (reference sequence). The length of the CDR3 is 18 residues. CDR3 amino acids: CASTPYGGLGRDNTEAFF. Written as DNA, the CDR3 is TGTGCCAGCACCCCTTATGGGGGCCTCGGGAGGGACAACACTGAAGCTTTCTTT.

V and J are TRBV6-1 and TRBJ2-7; perhaps TRBD2 as D (5 bases). Germline lookup yields CDR1 MNHNS and CDR2 SASEGT. Trimming took 5 bases from V and 7 from J, leaving 12 bases between them. The CDR3 runs 12 residues. The chain's CDR3 is CASSLEAREQYF. CDR3 coding DNA: TGTGCCAGCAGTCTGGAGGCTCGGGAGCAGTACTTC.

The chain links TRBV20-1 to TRBJ1-2, with 11 positions matching TRBD1. Germline trimming cut 3 bases from V and 0 bases from J; bases unmatched to any gene: 9. Germline CDR1 and CDR2: DFQATT and SNEGSKA (reference sequence). The CDR3 has 17 residues. Written as DNA, the CDR3 is TGCAGTGCTAGCTTAGGGACAGGGGGTATGTCTAACTATGGCTACACCTTC. This codes for CSASLGTGGMSNYGYTF.

The J gene is TRBJ2-1, the V gene TRBV7-2, with D unclear. V was shortened by 5 bases and J by 4 bases, with 12 bases between the two germline ends. CDR3 length equals 14 residues. Germline loops: CDR1 SGHTA, CDR2 FQGNSA. CDR3 protein: CASSPIWAYNEQFF. CDR3 sequence (DNA): TGTGCCAGCAGCCCCATCTGGGCTTACAATGAGCAGTTCTTC.

The chain employs TRBV19 and TRBJ1-6, with a tentative D call TRBD1 (5 bases). The CDR3 contains 14 residues. Germline values: CDR1 LNHDA, CDR2 SQIVND (reference sequence). Trimming stripped 9 bases from V and 7 bases from J, with 16 bases between. The CDR3 is CASSGKGLNSPLHF. The CDR3 coding sequence is TGTGCCAGCTCAGGGAAGGGGCTGAATTCACCCCTCCACTTT.

The rearrangement links TRBV30 to TRBJ2-5; 12 positions agree with TRBD1. Germline V gene lookup returns CDR1 GTSNPN and CDR2 SVGIG (reference sequence). V lost 3 bases, J lost 5 bases, and 1 base stayed unmatched. CDR3 length: 13 amino acids. CDR3 in DNA: TGTGCCTGGAGGGGACAGGGGGCTGAGACCCAGTACTTC. Translating gives CAWRGQGAETQYF.

The gene calls are TRBV21-1 and TRBJ2-1; the D segment call TRBD2 is taken from the table without a DNA check. TRBV21-1 counts as a pseudogene. The CDR3 contains 15 residues. CDR3 sequence (DNA): TGTGCCAGCAGCAATGAGCCTAGCGCAAACAATGAGCAGTTCTTC. Translating gives CASSNEPSANNEQFF.

The V and J genes are TRBV4-1 and TRBJ2-5; D remains ambiguous. The CDR3 has 14 amino acids. Germline V gene data show CDR1 as MGHRA and CDR2 as YSYEKL. Trimming left V 0 bases short and J 2 bases short, with 7 bases between. CDR3: CASSQDHGQETQYF. CDR3 DNA: TGCGCCAGCAGCCAAGATCACGGGCAAGAGACCCAGTACTTC.

The chain couples TRBV5-6 to TRBJ1-2; TRBD1 aligns across 8 bases. V gave up 2 bases and J gave up 3 bases; unmatched junction bases: 6. Germline CDR1 SGHDT, CDR2 YYEEEE. The CDR3 has 15 amino acids. As DNA, the CDR3 is TGTGCCAGCAGCTTAGACAGGGGCGTTGACTATGGCTACACCTTC. It is translated as CASSLDRGVDYGYTF.

The chain recombines TRBV3-1 with TRBJ2-5; possibly TRBD2 for D (7 bases). The CDR3 totals 14 residues. Germline CDR1 LGHDT, CDR2 YNNKEL (reference sequence). Trimming left V 4 bases short and J 7 bases short, with 16 bases between. The CDR3 DNA follows: TGTGCCAGCAGCCCCAATCCGGGGGGCGGGACCCAGTACTTC. It codes for CASSPNPGGGTQYF.

This clonotype has a single count. The chain combines TRBV3-1 with TRBJ2-1, with D maybe TRBD1 (6 bases). V gave up 2 bases and J gave up 9 bases, with 26 bases separating them. CDR3 length equals 18 residues. The germline gives CDR1 LGHDT, CDR2 YNNKEL (reference sequence). CDR3 loop: CASSQIPVWQGNWGEQFF. The CDR3 DNA reads TGTGCCAGCAGCCAAATCCCGGTTTGGCAGGGGAATTGGGGTGAGCAGTTCTTC.

The CDR3 sequence: CASSSQGGGYTF. CDR3 DNA sequence: TGTGCCAGCAGCTCGCAGGGGGGTGGCTACACCTTC. The chain carries TRBV7-2 and TRBJ1-2, with 7 bases identical to TRBD1. CDR3 length: 12 residues. V shed 4 bases, J shed 7 bases, and the junction held 3 bases outside the gene matches. Germline CDR1 reads SGHTA; CDR2 reads FQGNSA.

The chain is built from TRBV3-1 and TRBJ2-7; tentatively, D is TRBD1 (6 bases). This CDR3 has 14 residues. Per the germline V gene, CDR1 is LGHDT and CDR2 is YNNKEL (reference sequence). V lost 0 bases and J 2 bases, leaving 8 bases between the germline ends. The DNA for the CDR3 is TGTGCCAGCAGCCAAGATGAGGGGGCCTACGAGCAGTACTTC. The encoded protein is CASSQDEGAYEQYF.

The genes are TRBV7-9 and TRBJ2-4; D is possibly TRBD2 (5 bases). Per germline, CDR1 SEHNR and CDR2 FQNEAQ (reference sequence). The CDR3 sequence is 15 residues long. Trimming removed 5 bases at V and 0 bases at J, with 11 bases between. Here the CDR3 reads CASSLGGLAKNIQYF. Here the CDR3 DNA reads TGTGCCAGCAGCCTCGGAGGTCTAGCCAAAAACATTCAGTACTTC. Full variable domain (outside the CDR3, taken from reference TRBV7-9 and TRBJ2-4): DTGVSQNPRHKITKRGQNVTFRCDPISEHNRLYWYRQTLGQGPEFLTYFQNEAQLEKSRLLSDRFSAERPKGSFSTLEIQRTEQGDSAMYLCASSLGGLAKNIQYFGAGTRLSVL.

This chain connects TRBV5-1 to TRBJ2-3; D might be TRBD1 (6 bases). With 4 bases removed from V and 4 bases from J, the gap between germline ends came to 16 bases. This CDR3 is 15 amino acids long. Germline CDR1 is SGHRS and CDR2 is YFSETQ. The DNA of the CDR3 is TGCGCCAGCAGCGCAACAGGGCACGGGTCAGATACGCAGTATTTT. Protein sequence: CASSATGHGSDTQYF.

This rearrangement joins TRBV7-2 to TRBJ2-2; D might be TRBD1 (5 bases). CDR1 SGHTA and CDR2 FQGNSA come from the germline V gene. The length of the CDR3 is 16 residues. V dropped 5 bases and J dropped 2 bases, with 15 bases sitting between them. CDR3 in DNA: TGTGCCAGCAGCCCCCGACAGATTACAAACACCGGGGAGCTGTTTTTT. It yields the protein CASSPRQITNTGELFF.

This chain uses TRBV10-3 with TRBJ2-1, with D tentatively TRBD1 (6 bases). The germline V gene encodes CDR1 ENHRY and CDR2 SYGVKD. The ends were cut back, 0 bases at V and 5 bases at J, with 14 bases in the middle. The CDR3 contains 16 residues. CDR3 sequence reads: CAISESGQGIHNEQFF. The CDR3 DNA reads TGTGCCATCAGTGAGTCGGGGCAGGGGATCCACAATGAGCAGTTCTTC.